A single TCR beta chain is shown here with its context. V shed 2 bases and J shed 4 bases, with 16 bases lying between them. The germline V gene has CDR1 MNHEY and CDR2 SVGEGT. The CDR3 length is 16 residues. Original handling: Amplification from reference gene primers served as the basis for estimated nucleated cell counts. Sequenced by immunoSEQ multiplex PCR; TCRdb stores in-frame clones only, minus some. V, J and clone size are those of that table, while D and trimming were read from the DNA. In the table there are some 200,000 clones, around 84% of which are singletons. The data belong to a study of blood T cell repertoires in COVID-19. Whole-study context: The origin of the acute and convalescent COVID-19 samples was the United States, Italy and Spain. From T cells, B-cell-depleted T cells, or PBMCs came the material, which was cDNA or gDNA.

The gene calls are TRBV6-2 or TRBV6-3 and TRBJ2-3; D is perhaps TRBD2 (6 bases). This TCR derives from a man aged 50-60 years with active or convalescent COVID-19. The sequenced sample consisted of peripheral blood. The DNA of the CDR3 is TGTGCCAGCAGTTACGGTGGGACTCCAAGGCCAGATACGCAGTATTTT. Translating it yields CASSYGGTPRPDTQYF.